Below are 20 T cell receptor beta chains sequenced from a single sample in a study of T cell changes during pregnancy in multiple sclerosis (dated by TCRdb to the late 2010s). The library was made by the immunoSEQ multiplex PCR assay. Imported from immuneACCESS, the table was reduced by TCRdb to in-frame sequences with V and J called. These copies leave out some clones; in studies compared against another copy, an unresolved V gene accounts for under half, and the cause of the remainder is not known. The sample profile shows about 53,000 clones; around 90% of them were found once. The top ten constitute 0.5% of the sample. The sequenced sample was CD4+ T cells from peripheral blood mononuclear cells, obtained in the third trimester of pregnancy. Receptors were obtained from a female donor with multiple sclerosis, enrolled in a pregnancy study.

This clone has just one count. The chain joins TRBV5-6 to TRBJ2-7; the D is unclear. CDR1 is SGHDT, CDR2 YYEEEE, per germline. Trimming removed 6 bases at V and 3 bases at J, with 10 bases between. The CDR3 loop spans 12 amino acids. In nucleotides, the CDR3 is TGTGCCAGCACCATCACGGGCTACGAGCAGTACTTC. Residues: CASTITGYEQYF.

The V call is TRBV2, the J call TRBJ1-1, with D tentatively TRBD1 (6 bases). Trimming took 6 bases from V and 7 from J, leaving 12 bases between them. The germline gives CDR1 SNHLY, CDR2 FYNNEI. The CDR3 is made up of 12 amino acids. The CDR3 loop is CASSGGGDEAFF. The CDR3 bases are TGTGCCAGCAGCGGAGGGGGGGATGAAGCTTTCTTT.

The V gene is TRBV7-2, the J gene TRBJ2-7; TRBD1 matches 8 bases. The length of the CDR3 is 14 residues. CDR1 is SGHTA and CDR2 is FQGNSA in the germline V gene. V was pared by 4 bases and J by 5 bases, with 7 bases of the junction left unmatched. CDR3 sequence (DNA): TGTGCCAGCAGCTCTGGACAGGGCCCCGACGAGCAGTACTTC. Translating gives CASSSGQGPDEQYF. Full variable domain (outside the CDR3, taken from reference TRBV7-2 and TRBJ2-7): GAGVSQSPSNKVTEKGKDVELRCDPISGHTALYWYRQSLGQGLEFLIYFQGNSAPDKSGLPSDRFSAERTGGSVSTLTIQRTQQEDSAVYLCASSSGQGPDEQYFGPGTRLTVT.

The rearrangement uses TRBV6-1 and TRBJ1-5, with a tentative D call TRBD1 (5 bases). V gave up 4 bases and J gave up 4 bases, with 17 bases separating them. The CDR3 runs 16 residues. CDR1 MNHNS and CDR2 SASEGT come from the germline V gene. The CDR3 sequence: CASSALVGQGNQPQHF. In nucleotides, the CDR3 is TGTGCCAGCAGTGCCCTTGTCGGGCAGGGAAATCAGCCCCAGCATTTT.

The chain recombines TRBV7-9 with TRBJ1-4; D is undetermined. The CDR3 spans 16 residues. The V gene lost 0 bases and the J gene lost 0 bases, with 8 bases spanning the gap. From germline, CDR1 is SEHNR and CDR2 FQNEAQ (reference sequence). CDR3 coding DNA: TGTGCCAGCAGCTTAGCTATCAGCGCAACTAATGAAAAACTGTTTTTT. As protein: CASSLAISATNEKLFF.

This rearrangement joins TRBV7-6 to TRBJ2-3, with TRBD2 matching 11 bases. The V gene's germline CDR1 is SGHVS and CDR2 FNYEAQ. With V trimmed by 0 bases and J by 2 bases, 7 bases remained unmatched. The CDR3 is 18 residues long. Here the CDR3 reads CASSLATWTSGPTDTQYF. The CDR3 nucleotides read TGTGCCAGCAGCTTAGCGACCTGGACTAGCGGGCCCACAGATACGCAGTATTTT. The whole variable domain, remainder taken from reference TRBV7-6 and TRBJ2-3, is GAGVSQSPRYKVTKRGQDVALRCDPISGHVSLYWYRQALGQGPEFLTYFNYEAQQDKSGLPNDRFSAERPEGSISTLTIQRTEQRDSAMYRCASSLATWTSGPTDTQYFGPGTRLTVL.

This clone was found once. The rearrangement joins TRBV19 to TRBJ2-4, with 7 positions matching TRBD1. The CDR3 loop spans 17 amino acids. J lost 0 bases, V lost 4 bases, and 9 bases had no gene match. Germline V gene lookup returns CDR1 LNHDA and CDR2 SQIVND (reference sequence). The CDR3 spells CASSRRGQDLAKNIQYF. CDR3 coding DNA: TGTGCCAGTAGTAGGAGAGGACAGGACTTAGCCAAAAACATTCAGTACTTC.

The chain carries TRBV5-1 and TRBJ2-3; tentative D call: TRBD2 (6 bases). This CDR3 region has 16 residues. Germline V gives CDR1 SGHRS, CDR2 YFSETQ. Trimming shortened V by 0 bases and J by 4 bases, and 15 bases separated the two germline ends. CDR3 sequence: CASSLATAGWADTQYF. For the CDR3, the DNA is TGCGCCAGCAGCTTGGCGACGGCGGGGTGGGCAGATACGCAGTATTTT.

The V and J genes are TRBV10-2 and TRBJ2-7; D is ambiguous. Germline V gene lookup returns CDR1 WSHSY and CDR2 SAAADI. The CDR3 covers 14 residues. The germline V and J ends were trimmed by 6 bases and 1 base, with 13 bases remaining between them. The CDR3 coding sequence is TGCGCCAGCAGCATCTCGGCGAGGTCCTACGAGCAGTACTTC. Encoded protein: CASSISARSYEQYF.

The V and J genes are TRBV7-9 and TRBJ1-1; D unclear. The length of the CDR3 is 14 residues. The V gene lost 1 base and the J gene lost 1 base, with 7 bases spanning the gap. The germline V gene has CDR1 SEHNR and CDR2 FQNEAQ (reference sequence). The CDR3 region has the DNA TGTGCCAGCAGCTTAGAACTACAGAACACTGAAGCTTTCTTT. This sequence encodes CASSLELQNTEAFF. Together with reference TRBV7-9 and TRBJ1-1, the CDR3 gives the full variable domain: DTGVSQNPRHKITKRGQNVTFRCDPISEHNRLYWYRQTLGQGPEFLTYFQNEAQLEKSRLLSDRFSAERPKGSFSTLEIQRTEQGDSAMYLCASSLELQNTEAFFGQGTRLTVV.

This clone was recorded only once. The V gene is TRBV14, the J gene TRBJ2-3; 9 bases agree with TRBD1. V dropped 5 bases and J dropped 2; count of bases not matched to a gene: 14. Germline CDR1 reads SGHDN; CDR2 reads FVKESK. This CDR3 has 18 amino acids. The CDR3, as DNA: TGTGCCAGCAGCGGGGGCTATCGGGACAGGGAGCCCACAGATACGCAGTATTTT. Translating it yields CASSGGYRDREPTDTQYF.

The rearrangement joins TRBV5-4 to TRBJ2-7; TRBD1 matches 9 bases. V shed 1 base and J 5 bases; nucleotides not matched to a gene: 10. This CDR3 region has 16 residues. Germline assignment: CDR1 SGHNT and CDR2 YYREEE (reference sequence). CDR3 residues: CASSLRTRTGAHEQYF. In nucleotides, the CDR3 is TGTGCCAGCAGCTTGAGGACCAGGACAGGGGCTCACGAGCAGTACTTC.

The chain links TRBV5-1 to TRBJ2-3, with a tentative D call TRBD2 (5 bases). In germline, CDR1 is SGHRS, CDR2 YFSETQ. This CDR3 has 15 residues. Between the trimmed V and J ends, which lost 0 bases and 0 bases, there was a span of 8 bases. Here the CDR3 DNA reads TGCGCCAGCAGCTTGGAAGGGAGAAGCACAGATACGCAGTATTTT. Protein sequence: CASSLEGRSTDTQYF.

The V call is TRBV30, the J call TRBJ1-1; perhaps TRBD1 as D (6 bases). The V end lost 2 bases, the J end lost 1 base, and 14 bases lay between the germline ends. The length of the CDR3 is 15 residues. The V gene's germline CDR1 is GTSNPN and CDR2 SVGIG (reference sequence). DNA of the CDR3: TGTGCCTGGAGTCCCCCGAGGGGGTCGAACACTGAAGCTTTCTTT. This translates into CAWSPPRGSNTEAFF.

The rearrangement uses TRBV9 and TRBJ2-5; 9 positions match TRBD2. The CDR3 sequence is 13 residues long. In germline, CDR1 is SGDLS, CDR2 YYNGEE. V was pared by 7 bases and J by 4 bases, with 5 bases of the junction left unmatched. The CDR3 DNA is TGTGCCAGCTCGCGGGGGGGAGGAGAGACCCAGTACTTC. This codes for CASSRGGGETQYF.

The J gene is TRBJ2-5, the V gene TRBV7-8; possibly TRBD2 for D (7 bases). Trimming stripped 5 bases from V and 2 bases from J, with 12 bases between. Per germline, CDR1 SGHVS and CDR2 FQNEAQ. The CDR3 is 14 amino acids. The CDR3 spells CASSKRDTQETQYF. The CDR3 DNA is TGTGCCAGCAGCAAGCGGGACACACAAGAGACCCAGTACTTC.

This chain connects TRBV5-1 to TRBJ2-5, with 14 bases matching TRBD2. The CDR3 is made up of 15 amino acids. J was trimmed by 5 bases and V by 4 bases; bases with no gene match: 4. Looked up from germline, CDR1 is SGHRS and CDR2 is YFSETQ. In DNA, the CDR3 is TGCGCCAGCAGCCAAGGGACTAGCGGGGGTGAGACCCAGTACTTC. Translation: CASSQGTSGGETQYF.

This chain links TRBV19 with TRBJ1-2; D ambiguous. Germline V gene lookup returns CDR1 LNHDA and CDR2 SQIVND (reference sequence). V was clipped by 3 bases and J by 4 bases, with 9 bases between them. The CDR3 extends over 13 amino acids. The CDR3 reads CASSMEDLYGYTF. CDR3 coding DNA: TGTGCCAGTAGTATGGAGGATCTCTATGGCTACACCTTC.

The chain joins TRBV5-6 to TRBJ1-5; weak D call: TRBD1 (5 bases). Germline loops: CDR1 SGHDT, CDR2 YYEEEE. Trimming stripped 4 bases from V and 0 bases from J, with 11 bases between. CDR3 length: 15 amino acids. The CDR3, as DNA: TGTGCCAGCAGCCCGGGACTTTATAGCAATCAGCCCCAGCATTTT. Translating it yields CASSPGLYSNQPQHF.

This sequence joins TRBV18 and TRBJ1-4; no clear D. This CDR3 is built from 15 residues. Germline V gene sequence: CDR1 KGHSH, CDR2 LQKENI. The germline V and J ends were trimmed by 5 bases and 7 bases, with 17 bases remaining between them. CDR3 amino acids: CASSGRVGKGEKLFF. The DNA of the CDR3 is TGTGCCAGCTCAGGGAGAGTAGGGAAGGGTGAAAAACTGTTTTTT.